This is a list of T cell receptor beta chains from one sample in a study of T cells in Graves' hyperthyroidism and ophthalmopathy. TCRdb called the multiplex PCR reads again in MiXCR, with one record for every CDR3 protein. Among 350,000 to 450,000 distinct CDR3 sequences listed, about 15% were seen once. The sample was blood. These TCRs come from a woman aged 55-70 years with Graves' hyperthyroidism. Each CDR3 is given without its conserved first and last residue. Each record gives: V gene, J gene, CDR3 protein.

>TRBV3-1|TRBJ1-4
ASSQWTGGGEKLF
>TRBV20-1|TRBJ1-2
SASPQSNLGGGYT
>TRBV6-1|TRBJ1-3
ASSEMWGNTIY
>TRBV28|TRBJ2-3
ASSLKRQAAVTQY
>TRBV6-1|TRBJ2-7
ASSPQTGGPYEQY
>TRBV5-1|TRBJ2-2
ASSGYPRTSKTGELF
>TRBV28|TRBJ2-1
ASSLGGRGGFSYNEQF
>TRBV27|TRBJ2-1
ASSPLTSGFGEQF
>TRBV18|TRBJ2-1
ASSPPNLAGRNEQF
>TRBV12-3/TRBV12-4|TRBJ2-3
ASSSPYSYTSTDTQY
>TRBV5-6|TRBJ1-3
ASFSQGTGNTIY
>TRBV6-6|TRBJ1-6
ASSYSIGSNLVSPLH
>TRBV28|TRBJ1-1
ASSLPDQIEAF
>TRBV28|TRBJ1-2
ASSGEGQRYGYT
>TRBV11-2|TRBJ2-7
ASSHPFPGQAFSYEQY
>TRBV7-9|TRBJ1-1
ASSRKTSGNEAF
>TRBV27|TRBJ1-4
ASKIQGWANEKLF
>TRBV5-5|TRBJ1-1
ASSPGWGSEAF
>TRBV11-3|TRBJ2-1
ASSLPGGPYEQF
>TRBV18|TRBJ1-1
ASSRLRGSQDTEAF
>TRBV6-1|TRBJ2-5
ASSEDRAETQY
>TRBV20-1|TRBJ1-1
SARHTNTEAF
>TRBV11-2|TRBJ2-7
ASSRDFSYEQY
>TRBV7-3|TRBJ2-2
ASSPVSGELF
>TRBV10-2|TRBJ2-7
ASSGTVNYEQY
>TRBV11-2|TRBJ2-1
ASSLVSSGRQFGGDEQF
>TRBV27|TRBJ1-1
ASSPQTLTEAF
>TRBV28|TRBJ2-7
ASSSSPTSAEQY
>TRBV3-1|TRBJ1-1
ASSQDPRGTEAF
>TRBV20-1|TRBJ2-5
SASSETQY
>TRBV20-1|TRBJ1-2
SARGDRGYGYT
>TRBV7-9|TRBJ1-2
ASSLVLGGFYGYT
>TRBV25-1|TRBJ2-1
ASSGPGQVFNEQF
>TRBV10-1|TRBJ2-1
ASRGQGAAEQF
>TRBV5-1|TRBJ2-3
ASSYSTRTGTDTQY
>TRBV28|TRBJ2-1
ASSQLAGFAPEQF
>TRBV27|TRBJ1-6
ASSSRIGTMENSPLH
>TRBV9|TRBJ2-1
ASSVSFWGNSGRDNEQF
>TRBV3-1|TRBJ2-3
ASSSGSGRGGDTQY
>TRBV6-5|TRBJ1-1
ASSYPPQGARNTEAF
>TRBV18|TRBJ2-7
ASSPFPRSSYEQY
>TRBV19|TRBJ2-7
ASSRSGGSPIEQY
>TRBV11-2|TRBJ2-3
ASSPLGRRRDTQY
>TRBV6-1|TRBJ1-1
ASSRGSYPIGAEAF
>TRBV20-1|TRBJ1-6
SAGGTGGPLH
>TRBV11-3|TRBJ1-1
ASSGQSNTEAF
>TRBV28|TRBJ1-2
ASSFRTIQGLPNYGYT
>TRBV20-1|TRBJ2-1
SATHSQVDRYNEQF
>TRBV24-1|TRBJ2-1
ATSRAGGRYNEQF